This TCR beta chain comes out of a study of T cells in Graves' hyperthyroidism and ophthalmopathy. As for the study in general: Peripheral blood was acquired at first diagnosis, ahead of any therapy whatsoever.

CDR1 and CDR2 from the germline V gene are LGHNA and YNFKEQ. The CDR3 consists of 14 residues. Trimming took 2 bases from V and 4 from J, leaving 12 bases between them. The sample holds a few counts of this clonotype. Amplification of TCR beta CDR3 regions was performed using RNA transcripts as template. HTBI primers were the set used in a first-round RT-PCR of the TCR CDR3. TCRdb processed the multiplex PCR reads anew with MiXCR; each CDR3 protein has one entry. Among 400,000 to 600,000 distinct CDR3 sequences, about 16% were seen once, and the ten largest hold over 25%. Each ophthalmopathy patient scored at least 3 on the Clinical Activity Score and at least 4 on NOSPECS grade, with duration under 3 months. A patient was excluded if there was uncontrolled infection, other autoimmune disease, pregnancy or lactation.

The rearrangement joins TRBV4-2 to TRBJ2-7; D possibly matches TRBD1 or TRBD2 (6 bases each). Sequencing input: blood. This receptor was taken from a woman aged 30 to 39 with Graves' ophthalmopathy. The CDR3 loop reads CASSQLRGHYEQYF. The CDR3, as DNA: TGTGCCAGCAGCCAATTACGGGGGCATTACGAGCAGTACTTC.